This T cell receptor (beta chain) appears in the sequencing data of a study of neurological immune-mediated disorders. TCRdb called the 5' RACE reads again in MiXCR, with one record for every CDR3 protein. The table has more than 75,000 distinct CDR3 sequences, roughly 3.3% seen once. The sample consisted of PBMCs. This clonotype was obtained from a woman in her fifties or sixties with multiple sclerosis.

The CDR3 DNA follows: TGCAGTGCTAGACCCTATCAGACTAGCTACTATGAGACCCAGTACTTC. Amino acids: CSARPYQTSYYETQYF. This rearrangement joins TRBV20-1 to TRBJ2-5, with TRBD2 matching over 7 bases. The CDR3 spans 16 residues. The germline V gene has CDR1 DFQATT and CDR2 SNEGSKA (reference sequence). V shed 2 bases and J 5 bases; nucleotides not matched to a gene: 14.